This T cell receptor (beta chain) was sequenced for a study of blood T cells in healthy people across ages. This clonotype was found a few times. Primed by a sample-barcoded 5' primer and a J-beta primer mix, a second PCR proceeded for 7 to 11 cycles. TCRdb ran MiXCR on the 5' RACE reads and lists one entry per CDR3 protein. This sample has 750,000 to 850,000 distinct CDR3 sequences, with roughly 25% found just once. There were healthy Caucasian individuals from Russia, aged roughly 6 to 100, serving as donors. These data also featured in a second study, about T cells of mothers and their children. That work states: Related mother-child pairs shared slightly more overlap than unrelated pairs, but the difference was non-significant.

Sequencing was carried out using blood. The receptor was isolated from a boy younger than 18 in good health.

The CDR3 sequence is CASSLGLGQVYEQYF. The CDR3 region has the DNA TGCGCCAGCAGTCTCGGGCTGGGACAGGTCTACGAGCAGTACTTC. The chain carries TRBV4-3 and TRBJ2-7; 8 bases align to TRBD1. The J segment lost 3 bases and the V segment lost 6 bases, leaving 10 bases of the junction unmatched. The V gene's germline CDR1 is LGHNA and CDR2 YSLEER. The CDR3 is 15 residues long.